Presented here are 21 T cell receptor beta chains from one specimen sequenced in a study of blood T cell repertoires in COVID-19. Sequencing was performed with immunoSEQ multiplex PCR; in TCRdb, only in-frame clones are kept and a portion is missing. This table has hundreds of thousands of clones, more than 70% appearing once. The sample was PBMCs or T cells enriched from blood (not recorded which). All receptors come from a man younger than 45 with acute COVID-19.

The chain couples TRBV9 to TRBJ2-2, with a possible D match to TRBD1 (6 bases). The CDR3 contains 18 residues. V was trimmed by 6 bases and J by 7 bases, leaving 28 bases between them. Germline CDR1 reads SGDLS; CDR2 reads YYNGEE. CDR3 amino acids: CASMPISPGHNCNGELFF. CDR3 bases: TGTGCCAGCATGCCCATTTCACCGGGACATAACTGCAACGGGGAGCTGTTTTTT. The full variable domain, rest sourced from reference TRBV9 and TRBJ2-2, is DSGVTQTPKHLITATGQRVTLRCSPRSGDLSVYWYQQSLDQGLQFLIQYYNGEERAKGNILERFSAQQFPDLHSELNLSSLELGDSALYFCASMPISPGHNCNGELFFGEGSRLTVL.

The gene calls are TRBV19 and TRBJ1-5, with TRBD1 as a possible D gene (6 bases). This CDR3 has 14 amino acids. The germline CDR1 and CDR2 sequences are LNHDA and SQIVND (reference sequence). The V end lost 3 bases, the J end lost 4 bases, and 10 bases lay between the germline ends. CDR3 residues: CASSITGYNQPQHF. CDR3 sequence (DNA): TGTGCCAGTAGTATCACAGGGTATAATCAGCCCCAGCATTTT. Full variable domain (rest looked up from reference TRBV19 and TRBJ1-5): DGGITQSPKYLFRKEGQNVTLSCEQNLNHDAMYWYRQDPGQGLRLIYYSQIVNDFQKGDIAEGYSVSREKKESFPLTVTSAQKNPTAFYLCASSITGYNQPQHFGDGTRLSIL.

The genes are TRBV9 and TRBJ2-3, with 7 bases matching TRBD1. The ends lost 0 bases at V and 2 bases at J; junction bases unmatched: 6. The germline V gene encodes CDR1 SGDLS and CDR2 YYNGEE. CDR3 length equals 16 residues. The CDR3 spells CASSVERGGITDTQYF. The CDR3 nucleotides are TGTGCCAGCAGCGTAGAGAGAGGGGGCATCACAGATACGCAGTATTTT.

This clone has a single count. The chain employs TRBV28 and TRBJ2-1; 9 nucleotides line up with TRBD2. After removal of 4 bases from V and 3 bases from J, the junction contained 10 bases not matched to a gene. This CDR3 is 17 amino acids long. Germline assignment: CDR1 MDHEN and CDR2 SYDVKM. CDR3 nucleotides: TGTGCCAGCAGTTCCCCTCAGCGGGGGGCCCTCTACAATGAGCAGTTCTTC. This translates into CASSSPQRGALYNEQFF.

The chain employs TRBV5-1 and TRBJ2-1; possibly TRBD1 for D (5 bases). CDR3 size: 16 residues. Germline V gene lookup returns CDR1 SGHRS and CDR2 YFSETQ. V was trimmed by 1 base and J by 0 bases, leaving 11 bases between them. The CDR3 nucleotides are TGCGCCAGCAGCTTGTCGCTTGGGGCCTCCTACAATGAGCAGTTCTTC. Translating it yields CASSLSLGASYNEQFF.

Written as DNA, the CDR3 is TGTGCCAGCAGTGAGGAACGTAGGGGGCGCGGTCAGCCCCAGCATTTT. This sequence encodes CASSEERRGRGQPQHF. The gene calls are TRBV2 and TRBJ1-5, with TRBD1 matching 7 bases. The V segment lost 3 bases and the J segment 6 bases; nucleotides outside the gene matches: 11. Germline V gene sequence: CDR1 SNHLY, CDR2 FYNNEI. This CDR3 has 16 residues. The full variable domain, rest sourced from reference TRBV2 and TRBJ1-5, is EPEVTQTPSHQVTQMGQEVILRCVPISNHLYFYWYRQILGQKVEFLVSFYNNEISEKSEIFDDQFSVERPDGSNFTLKIRSTKLEDSAMYFCASSEERRGRGQPQHFGDGTRLSIL.

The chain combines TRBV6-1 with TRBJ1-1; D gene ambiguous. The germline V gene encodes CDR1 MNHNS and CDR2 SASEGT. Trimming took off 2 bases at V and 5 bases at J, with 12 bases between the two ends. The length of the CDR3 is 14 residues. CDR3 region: CASSERLTLTEAFF. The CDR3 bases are TGTGCCAGCAGTGAACGGCTGACTTTGACTGAAGCTTTCTTT.

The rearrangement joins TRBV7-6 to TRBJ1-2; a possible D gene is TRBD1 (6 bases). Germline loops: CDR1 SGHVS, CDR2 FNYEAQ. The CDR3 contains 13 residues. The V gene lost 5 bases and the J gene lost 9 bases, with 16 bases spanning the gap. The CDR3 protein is CASSPTGSASYTF. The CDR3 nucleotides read TGTGCCAGCAGCCCAACAGGGTCAGCGAGCTACACCTTC.

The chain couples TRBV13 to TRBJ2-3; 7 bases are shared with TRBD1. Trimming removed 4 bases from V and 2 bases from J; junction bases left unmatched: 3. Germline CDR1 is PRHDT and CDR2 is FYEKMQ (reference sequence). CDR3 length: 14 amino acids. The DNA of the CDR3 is TGTGCCAGCAGCTGGGGGACAGACACAGATACGCAGTATTTT. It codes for CASSWGTDTDTQYF.

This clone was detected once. The CDR3 sequence is CASSLLNRDGYTF. The CDR3, as DNA: TGTGCCAGCAGCTTACTCAACAGGGATGGCTACACCTTC. The chain combines TRBV11-2 with TRBJ1-2; D may be TRBD1 (6 bases). The V gene lost 2 bases and the J gene lost 6 bases, with 10 bases spanning the gap. This CDR3 has 13 amino acids. From germline, CDR1 is SGHAT and CDR2 FQNNGV. The full variable domain, its missing parts supplied by reference TRBV11-2 and TRBJ1-2, is EAGVAQSPRYKIIEKRQSVAFWCNPISGHATLYWYQQILGQGPKLLIQFQNNGVVDDSQLPKDRFSAERLKGVDSTLKIQPAKLEDSAVYLCASSLLNRDGYTFGSGTRLTVV.

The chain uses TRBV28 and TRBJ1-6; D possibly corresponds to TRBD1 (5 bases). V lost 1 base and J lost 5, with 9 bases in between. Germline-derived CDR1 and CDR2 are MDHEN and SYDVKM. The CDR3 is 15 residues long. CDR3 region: CASSLSRGHNSPLHF. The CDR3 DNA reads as TGTGCCAGCAGTTTATCGCGGGGACATAATTCACCCCTCCACTTT.

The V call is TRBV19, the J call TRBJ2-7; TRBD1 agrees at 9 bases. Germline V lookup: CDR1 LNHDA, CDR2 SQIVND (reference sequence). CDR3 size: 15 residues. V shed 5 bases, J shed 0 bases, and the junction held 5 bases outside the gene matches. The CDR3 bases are TGTGCCAGTAGTCAGGGGACAGGGCCCTCCTACGAGCAGTACTTC. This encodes CASSQGTGPSYEQYF.

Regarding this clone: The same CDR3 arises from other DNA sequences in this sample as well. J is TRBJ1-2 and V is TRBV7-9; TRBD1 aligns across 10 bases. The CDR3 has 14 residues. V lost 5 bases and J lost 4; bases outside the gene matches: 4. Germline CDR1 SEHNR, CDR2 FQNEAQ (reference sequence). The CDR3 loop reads CASSPGQGLYGYTF. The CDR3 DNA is TGTGCCAGCAGCCCGGGACAGGGGCTCTATGGCTACACCTTC. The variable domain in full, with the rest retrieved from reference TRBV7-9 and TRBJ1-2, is DTGVSQNPRHKITKRGQNVTFRCDPISEHNRLYWYRQTLGQGPEFLTYFQNEAQLEKSRLLSDRFSAERPKGSFSTLEIQRTEQGDSAMYLCASSPGQGLYGYTFGSGTRLTVV.

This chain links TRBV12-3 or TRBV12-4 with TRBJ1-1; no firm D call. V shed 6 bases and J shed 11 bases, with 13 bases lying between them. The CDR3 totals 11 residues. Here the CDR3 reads CASSSVLEAFF. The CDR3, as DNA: TGTGCCAGCAGCTCGGTTTTGGAGGCTTTCTTT.

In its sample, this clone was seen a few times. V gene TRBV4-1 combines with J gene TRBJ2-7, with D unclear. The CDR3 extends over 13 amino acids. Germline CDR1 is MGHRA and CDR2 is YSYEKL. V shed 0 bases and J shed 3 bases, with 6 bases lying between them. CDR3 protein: CASSQERHYEQYF. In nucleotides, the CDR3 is TGCGCCAGCAGCCAAGAGCGTCACTACGAGCAGTACTTC.

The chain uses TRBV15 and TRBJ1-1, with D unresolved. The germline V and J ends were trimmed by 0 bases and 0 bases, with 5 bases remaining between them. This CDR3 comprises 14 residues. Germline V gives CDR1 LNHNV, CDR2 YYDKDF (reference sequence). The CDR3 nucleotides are TGTGCCACCAGCAGAGATCCCATGAACACTGAAGCTTTCTTT. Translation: CATSRDPMNTEAFF.

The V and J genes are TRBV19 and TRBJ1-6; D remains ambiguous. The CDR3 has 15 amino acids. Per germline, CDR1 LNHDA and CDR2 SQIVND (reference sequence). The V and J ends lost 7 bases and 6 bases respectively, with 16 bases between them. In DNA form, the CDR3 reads TGTGCCAGTACCTCGGACTCATTTGGTAATTCACCCCTCCACTTT. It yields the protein CASTSDSFGNSPLHF.

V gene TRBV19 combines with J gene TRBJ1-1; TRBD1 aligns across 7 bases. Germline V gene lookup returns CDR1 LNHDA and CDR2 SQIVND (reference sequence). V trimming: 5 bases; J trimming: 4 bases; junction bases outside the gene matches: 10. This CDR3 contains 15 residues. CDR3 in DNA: TGTGCCAGTAGTCCCCCCCGACAGGGCGTCACTGAAGCTTTCTTT. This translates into CASSPPRQGVTEAFF.

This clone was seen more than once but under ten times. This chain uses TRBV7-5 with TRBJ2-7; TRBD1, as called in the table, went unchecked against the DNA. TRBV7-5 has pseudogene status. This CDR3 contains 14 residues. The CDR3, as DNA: TGTGTCAGAAGCTTAAACAGGCCCACCTACGAGCAGTACTTC. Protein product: CVRSLNRPTYEQYF.

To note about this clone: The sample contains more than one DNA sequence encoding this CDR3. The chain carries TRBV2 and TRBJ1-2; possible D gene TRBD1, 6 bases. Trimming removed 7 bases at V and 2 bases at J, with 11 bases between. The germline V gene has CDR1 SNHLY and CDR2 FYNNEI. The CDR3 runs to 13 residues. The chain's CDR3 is CASNLQGNYGYTF. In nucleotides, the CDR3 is TGTGCCAGCAACTTACAGGGAAACTATGGCTACACCTTC.

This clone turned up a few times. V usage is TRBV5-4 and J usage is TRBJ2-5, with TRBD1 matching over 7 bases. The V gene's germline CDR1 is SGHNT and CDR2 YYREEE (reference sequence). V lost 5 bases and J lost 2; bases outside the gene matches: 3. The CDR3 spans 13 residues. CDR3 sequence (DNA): TGTGCCAGCAGGATACAGGGGCAAGAGACCCAGTACTTC. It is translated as CASRIQGQETQYF. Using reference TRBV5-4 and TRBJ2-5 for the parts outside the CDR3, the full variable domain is ETGVTQSPTHLIKTRGQQVTLRCSSQSGHNTVSWYQQALGQGPQFIFQYYREEENGRGNFPPRFSGLQFPNYSSELNVNALELDDSALYLCASRIQGQETQYFGPGTRLLVL.